The present TCR beta chain was sequenced within a study of CD8 T cells in Susac syndrome. Study information: Among the sequenced Susac syndrome patients, more than five had active disease while under ten were in remission. Patients with Susac syndrome were therapy-naive, treated with corticosteroids, or treated with intravenous immunoglobulin alone when blood was collected.

About this clonotype: No antigen is known for it.

This CDR3 has 13 amino acids. Trimming shortened V by 4 bases and J by 2 bases, and 8 bases separated the two germline ends. Looked up from germline, CDR1 is LGHDT and CDR2 is YNNKEL (reference sequence). RNA was extracted with the RNeasy kit, and a quantity of 0.5 to 1 ug was reverse transcribed using random hexamers. TCR beta CDR3 was amplified by immunoSEQ multiplex PCR. This amplification extended across 54 Vbeta and 13 Jbeta segments. TCRdb reprocessed the immunoSEQ multiplex PCR reads via MiXCR and lists one record per CDR3 protein. The profile shows about 100,000 distinct CDR3 sequences, 95% of them singletons. Whole-study findings and limits: In total CD8+ repertoires, 15 to 20 Susac-specific public clones were found, and four or five in CD8+ TEMRA repertoires.

The clonotype comes from a human donor with Susac syndrome. V usage is TRBV3-1 and J usage is TRBJ1-2, with D maybe TRBD1 (6 bases). Sequences were obtained from CD8+ T cells from PBMCs. The CDR3 sequence: CASSPGQNYGYTF. DNA for the CDR3: TGTGCCAGCAGCCCCGGACAGAACTATGGCTACACCTTC.